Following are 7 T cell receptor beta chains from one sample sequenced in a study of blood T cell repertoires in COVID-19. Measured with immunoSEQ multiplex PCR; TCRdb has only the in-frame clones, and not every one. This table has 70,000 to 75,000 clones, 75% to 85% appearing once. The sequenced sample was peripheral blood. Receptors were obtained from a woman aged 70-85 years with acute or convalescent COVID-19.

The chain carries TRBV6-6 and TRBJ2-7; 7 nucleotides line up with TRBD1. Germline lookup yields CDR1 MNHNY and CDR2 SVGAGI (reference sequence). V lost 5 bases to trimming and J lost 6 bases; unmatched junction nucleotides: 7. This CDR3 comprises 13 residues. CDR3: CASSGTADTEQYF. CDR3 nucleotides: TGTGCCAGCAGTGGGACAGCGGATACCGAGCAGTACTTC.

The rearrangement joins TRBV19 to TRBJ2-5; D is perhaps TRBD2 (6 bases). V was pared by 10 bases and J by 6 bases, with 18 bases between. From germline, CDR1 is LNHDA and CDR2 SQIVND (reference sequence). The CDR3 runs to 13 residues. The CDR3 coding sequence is TGTGCCACTGGGGGGACTCATGGGAAGACCCAGTACTTC. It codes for CATGGTHGKTQYF. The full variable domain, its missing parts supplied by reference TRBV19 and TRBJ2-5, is DGGITQSPKYLFRKEGQNVTLSCEQNLNHDAMYWYRQDPGQGLRLIYYSQIVNDFQKGDIAEGYSVSREKKESFPLTVTSAQKNPTAFYLCATGGTHGKTQYFGPGTRLLVL.

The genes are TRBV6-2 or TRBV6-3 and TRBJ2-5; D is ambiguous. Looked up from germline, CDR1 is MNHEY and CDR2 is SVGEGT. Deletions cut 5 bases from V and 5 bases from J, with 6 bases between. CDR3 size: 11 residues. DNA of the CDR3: TGTGCCAGCAGTCATCGGGAGACCCAGTACTTC. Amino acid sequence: CASSHRETQYF.

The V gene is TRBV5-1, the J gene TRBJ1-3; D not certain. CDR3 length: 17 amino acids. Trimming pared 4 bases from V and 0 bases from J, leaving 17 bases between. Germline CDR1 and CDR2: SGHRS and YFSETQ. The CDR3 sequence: CASSTHSVQDSGNTIYF. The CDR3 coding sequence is TGCGCCAGCAGCACCCATTCAGTCCAGGACTCTGGAAACACCATATATTTT.

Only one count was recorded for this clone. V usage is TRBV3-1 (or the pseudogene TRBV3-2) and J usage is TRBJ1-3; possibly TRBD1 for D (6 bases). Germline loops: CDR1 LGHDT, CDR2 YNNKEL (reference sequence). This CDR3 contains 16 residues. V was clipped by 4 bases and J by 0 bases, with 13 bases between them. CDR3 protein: CASSRTGSPSGNTIYF. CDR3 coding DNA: TGTGCCAGCAGCCGAACAGGGTCCCCCTCTGGAAACACCATATATTTT.

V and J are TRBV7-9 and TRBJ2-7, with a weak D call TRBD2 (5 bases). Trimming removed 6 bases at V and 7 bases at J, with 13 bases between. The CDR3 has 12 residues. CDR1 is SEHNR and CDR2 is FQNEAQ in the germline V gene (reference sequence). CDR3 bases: TGTGCCAGCAGACCACCATCGGGAGAGCAGTACTTC. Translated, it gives CASRPPSGEQYF.

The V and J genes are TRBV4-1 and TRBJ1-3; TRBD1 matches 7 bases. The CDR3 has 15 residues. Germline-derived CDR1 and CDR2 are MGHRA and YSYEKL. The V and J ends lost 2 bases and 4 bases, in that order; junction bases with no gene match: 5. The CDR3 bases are TGCGCCAGCAGCCAATCGGACAGGCAAGGAAACACCATATATTTT. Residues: CASSQSDRQGNTIYF.